Listed here are 15 T cell receptor beta chains from one sample, sequenced in a study of siplizumab effects on memory and regulatory T cells. This table comes from immunoSEQ multiplex PCR, and its TCRdb copy is limited to in-frame clones, with some not included. Among about 52,000 clones listed, about 97% were seen once. The sequenced sample consisted of naive CD4+ T cells sorted from blood. Receptors were obtained from a human donor in good health.

This chain uses TRBV10-2 with TRBJ1-2; possible D gene TRBD1, 5 bases. V was clipped by 6 bases and J by 7 bases, with 12 bases between them. This CDR3 has 12 residues. Germline CDR1 WSHSY, CDR2 SAAADI. As DNA, the CDR3 is TGCGCCAGCAGGGGGACCCTTAGTGGCTACACCTTC. Translation gives CASRGTLSGYTF.

The rearrangement links TRBV9 to TRBJ2-5; the D gene could be TRBD1 or TRBD2 (6 bases each). V was pared by 0 bases and J by 4 bases, with 16 bases between. The CDR3 totals 16 residues. Germline-derived CDR1 and CDR2 are SGDLS and YYNGEE. CDR3 in DNA: TGTGCCAGCAGCGTAGGCCCCGGGGGCTCGGGAGAGACCCAGTACTTC. As protein: CASSVGPGGSGETQYF.

The chain joins TRBV7-9 to TRBJ2-5; D may match TRBD1 or TRBD2 (5 bases each). The germline V gene encodes CDR1 SEHNR and CDR2 FQNEAQ (reference sequence). Trimming cost V 4 bases and J 1 base, with 19 bases left between them. The CDR3 is 17 amino acids. The CDR3 loop is CASSSFSEGRLQETQYF. The CDR3, as DNA: TGTGCCAGCAGCTCCTTCTCTGAGGGACGGCTCCAAGAGACCCAGTACTTC. Supplemented by reference TRBV7-9 and TRBJ2-5, the full variable domain reads DTGVSQNPRHKITKRGQNVTFRCDPISEHNRLYWYRQTLGQGPEFLTYFQNEAQLEKSRLLSDRFSAERPKGSFSTLEIQRTEQGDSAMYLCASSSFSEGRLQETQYFGPGTRLLVL.

This clone was seen only once. This CDR3 reads CAWSVSGKQAFF. The CDR3 region has the DNA TGTGCCTGGAGTGTCTCTGGTAAACAAGCTTTCTTT. The chain carries TRBV30 and TRBJ1-1; the D is unclear. This CDR3 has 12 amino acids. The V end was cut by 0 bases, the J end by 9 bases, with 11 bases between. Germline V lookup: CDR1 GTSNPN, CDR2 SVGIG (reference sequence). The variable domain in full, with the rest retrieved from reference TRBV30 and TRBJ1-1, is SQTIHQWPATLVQPVGSPLSLECTVEGTSNPNLYWYRQAAGRGLQLLFYSVGIGQISSEVPQNLSASRPQDRQFILSSKKLLLSDSGFYLCAWSVSGKQAFFGQGTRLTVV.

This chain links TRBV6-4 with TRBJ2-1; D call uncertain. Germline-derived CDR1 and CDR2 are MRHNA and SNTAGT. CDR3 size: 14 residues. V lost 4 bases to trimming and J lost 5 bases, with 12 bases between them. In DNA form, the CDR3 reads TGTGCCAGCAGTGGATCTCGCGACGACAATGAGCAGTTCTTC. Encoded protein: CASSGSRDDNEQFF.

This rearrangement joins TRBV6-1 to TRBJ2-7, with D perhaps matching TRBD1 (5 bases). Trimming shortened V by 7 bases and J by 2 bases, and 15 bases separated the two germline ends. The CDR3 is 14 residues long. CDR1 and CDR2 (germline): MNHNS, SASEGT. CDR3 in amino acids: CASIPQGLPYEQYF. DNA for the CDR3: TGTGCCAGCATCCCGCAGGGTCTCCCCTACGAGCAGTACTTC.

On this clone itself: One end of the junction does not line up with germline, which may come from a read error. The CDR3 sequence: CASSRAGTGGMKTEAFF. CDR3 nucleotides: TGTGCCAGCAGCCGCGCCGGGACAGGGGGCATGAAGACTGAAGCTTTCTTT. The chain uses TRBV28 and TRBJ1-1; 12 nucleotides line up with TRBD1. Germline CDR1 MDHEN, CDR2 SYDVKM. The CDR3 sequence is 17 residues long.

The chain couples TRBV5-1 to TRBJ1-3, with 8 nucleotides matching TRBD1. V shed 4 bases, J shed 8 bases, and the junction held 11 bases outside the gene matches. The CDR3 extends over 15 amino acids. Germline-derived CDR1 and CDR2 are SGHRS and YFSETQ. The CDR3 coding sequence is TGCGCCAGCAGCCCGCCTCAGGGGGCCGGAGACACCATATATTTT. Translating gives CASSPPQGAGDTIYF. The full variable domain, rest sourced from reference TRBV5-1 and TRBJ1-3, is KAGVTQTPRYLIKTRGQQVTLSCSPISGHRSVSWYQQTPGQGLQFLFEYFSETQRNKGNFPGRFSGRQFSNSRSEMNVSTLELGDSALYLCASSPPQGAGDTIYFGEGSWLTVV.

The genes are TRBV28 and TRBJ1-5, with D unresolved. The CDR3 has 13 residues. V lost 10 bases, J lost 1 base, and 11 bases lay in between. The germline gives CDR1 MDHEN, CDR2 SYDVKM. In DNA, the CDR3 is TGTGCCACCCAGCCCGGGAGCAATCAGCCCCAGCATTTT. Translated: CATQPGSNQPQHF.

The chain links TRBV7-6 to TRBJ2-2; 8 bases line up with TRBD1. V lost 0 bases and J lost 7; bases outside the gene matches: 10. The CDR3 has 17 amino acids. Germline V lookup: CDR1 SGHVS, CDR2 FNYEAQ. CDR3 residues: CASSLAEATGDSGELFF. The CDR3 DNA follows: TGTGCCAGCAGCTTAGCAGAAGCGACAGGGGACAGCGGGGAGCTGTTTTTT.

The CDR3 DNA follows: TGTGCCAGCTCACCGAGCGGGGTGAACACCGGGGAGCTGTTTTTT. Residues: CASSPSGVNTGELFF. V is TRBV18 and J is TRBJ2-2; 7 positions agree with TRBD2. The J segment lost 1 base and the V segment lost 3 bases, leaving 2 bases of the junction unmatched. Germline values: CDR1 KGHSH, CDR2 LQKENI. CDR3 length equals 15 residues.

The chain links TRBV5-1 to TRBJ2-1; no clear D. Trimming cost V 6 bases and J 0 bases, with 7 bases left between them. Germline V gives CDR1 SGHRS, CDR2 YFSETQ. The CDR3 loop spans 13 amino acids. The CDR3 nucleotides read TGCGCCAGCAACTCGATCTCCTACAATGAGCAGTTCTTC. It codes for CASNSISYNEQFF.

This chain connects TRBV27 to TRBJ2-7; D is possibly TRBD2 (6 bases). The CDR3 loop spans 14 amino acids. Trimming cost V 2 bases and J 1 base, with 9 bases left between them. The germline V gene encodes CDR1 MNHEY and CDR2 SMNVEV (reference sequence). The CDR3 DNA reads TGTGCCAGCAGTTTAGCGGGAAAATCCTACGAGCAGTACTTC. Its protein product is CASSLAGKSYEQYF.

This chain connects TRBV4-1 to TRBJ1-1, with unresolved D. Germline CDR1 MGHRA, CDR2 YSYEKL. The CDR3 has 14 amino acids. V was cut by 0 bases and J by 5 bases, with 10 bases left in between. The chain's CDR3 is CASSQDGFWTEAFF. The CDR3 bases are TGCGCCAGCAGCCAAGATGGTTTTTGGACTGAAGCTTTCTTT.

The chain has TRBV9 and TRBJ2-5, with D unresolved. The CDR3 has 14 residues. The V gene's germline CDR1 is SGDLS and CDR2 YYNGEE. V was cut by 0 bases and J by 3 bases, with 9 bases left in between. The CDR3 protein is CASSVALRKETQYF. DNA for the CDR3: TGTGCCAGCAGCGTAGCACTGCGTAAAGAGACCCAGTACTTC. Full variable domain (missing parts from reference TRBV9 and TRBJ2-5): DSGVTQTPKHLITATGQRVTLRCSPRSGDLSVYWYQQSLDQGLQFLIQYYNGEERAKGNILERFSAQQFPDLHSELNLSSLELGDSALYFCASSVALRKETQYFGPGTRLLVL.